Below, 5 T cell receptor beta chains from the same sample are listed, as sequenced in a study of cytomegalovirus exposure and HLA in healthy donors. The PCR used 60 Vbeta and 13 Jbeta primers. TCRdb's copy holds only in-frame clones and misses some; the assay was immunoSEQ multiplex PCR. The sample's table shows about 140,000 clones. Sequencing input: PBMCs. The source of these receptors is a man between 35 and 55 years old in good health and CMV-seronegative.

This rearrangement joins TRBV4-2 to TRBJ1-6, with unresolved D. Germline V CDR1 and CDR2: LGHNA, YNFKEQ. V lost 0 bases and J 4 bases, leaving 13 bases between the germline ends. CDR3 size: 17 residues. CDR3: CASSQEVRRGYNSPLHF. CDR3 bases: TGTGCCAGCAGCCAAGAAGTAAGGAGAGGGTATAATTCACCCCTCCACTTT.

The chain uses TRBV4-1 and TRBJ2-2; 8 positions agree with TRBD1. CDR1 is MGHRA, CDR2 YSYEKL, per germline. The CDR3 has 20 residues. J was trimmed by 1 base and V by 4 bases; bases with no gene match: 17. The CDR3 DNA sequence: TGCGCCAGCAGCCCTGGCCCTTTTCAGGGGGCAGGGGAGAACACCGGGGAGCTGTTTTTT. Its translation: CASSPGPFQGAGENTGELFF.

The chain couples TRBV29-1 to TRBJ1-4; 7 bases align to TRBD1. The J segment lost 6 bases and the V segment lost 4 bases, leaving 2 bases of the junction unmatched. The CDR3 spans 12 residues. The V gene's germline CDR1 is SQVTM and CDR2 ANQGSEA. CDR3 sequence: CSVGGGDEKLFF. DNA of the CDR3: TGCAGCGTTGGAGGGGGCGATGAAAAACTGTTTTTT.

This chain connects TRBV6-6 to TRBJ1-1, with 9 bases fitting TRBD1. Germline V gene sequence: CDR1 MNHNY, CDR2 SVGAGI (reference sequence). The CDR3 runs to 15 residues. The V gene end was trimmed by 3 bases and the J gene end by 7 bases; junction bases not matched to a gene: 9. DNA for the CDR3: TGTGCCAGCAGTTATCGACAGGGGGATGCTGGTGAAGCTTTCTTT. It encodes CASSYRQGDAGEAFF.

The J gene is TRBJ2-5, the V gene TRBV7-6; tentatively, D is TRBD1 (7 bases). The better agreement between TRBJ2-7 and the DNA end casts doubt on the J call. The CDR3 is made up of 13 amino acids. The germline V gene has CDR1 SGHVS and CDR2 FNYEAQ. CDR3 bases: TGTGCCAGCAGCGCGGGACAGTCCTACGAGCAGTACTTC. Amino acid sequence: CASSAGQSYEQYF.